This T cell receptor (beta chain) was sequenced during a study of T cell responses to AZD1222 COVID-19 vaccine. Whole-study findings and limits: Reports indicate that nearly half of spike-specific TCRs are directed at unmutated variant regions. Among the donors, most were white British and more were female, and clonal diversity was possibly underestimated.

This clone was detected a few times. No antigen is known for it. Profiled with immunoSEQ multiplex PCR; TCRdb holds only in-frame clones, not every one. Seen here are 100,000 to 150,000 clones, 91% observed once, and the top ten hold about 1.9%. The CDR3 is made up of 14 amino acids. Germline CDR1 reads LGHNA; CDR2 reads YNFKEQ. Trimming removed 0 bases at V and 1 base at J, with 7 bases between. The chain uses TRBV4-2 and TRBJ2-7, with D unresolved. This TCR derives from an adult who received the AZD1222 COVID-19 vaccine. The sequencing here drew on peripheral blood, taken 28 days after the second AZD1222 dose. The CDR3 nucleotides read TGTGCCAGCAGCCAAGATCTAATATCCTACGAGCAGTACTTC. Protein sequence: CASSQDLISYEQYF.